Listed below are T cell receptor beta chains from one sample, sequenced in a study of blood T cell repertoires in COVID-19. The assay was immunoSEQ multiplex PCR, and TCRdb's table has in-frame clones only and misses some. Of fewer than 300,000 clones detected, 82% appear once; the ten largest clones hold approximately 3.1%. Sequencing was carried out using peripheral blood. These receptors were taken from a woman under 30 with acute or convalescent COVID-19. CDR3s include the opening cysteine and the closing phenylalanine or tryptophan. The D gene is left open where the match is weak. A row's size may be missing; if present it is once, few, many or a size class.

clone size: NA; D gene: NA; CDR3 length: 14; J gene: TRBJ2-2; V gene: TRBV11-2; CDR3 protein: CASSLERATGELFF; CDR3 DNA: TGTGCCAGCAGCTTAGAGAGGGCAACCGGGGAGCTGTTTTTT
clone size: NA; D gene: NA; CDR3 length: 17; J gene: TRBJ1-1; V gene: TRBV28; CDR3 protein: CASSSGGQLLEGTEAFF; CDR3 DNA: TGTGCCAGCAGTTCCGGTGGGCAGCTCCTAGAGGGCACTGAAGCTTTCTTT
clone size: many; D gene: NA; CDR3 length: 12; J gene: TRBJ2-1; V gene: TRBV12-3/TRBV12-4; CDR3 protein: CASSFAYNEQFF; CDR3 DNA: TGTGCCAGCAGTTTTGCGTACAATGAGCAGTTCTTC
clone size: NA; D gene: NA; CDR3 length: 14; J gene: TRBJ2-7; V gene: TRBV5-4; CDR3 protein: CASSLEPGTYEQYF; CDR3 DNA: TGTGCCAGCAGCTTGGAGCCAGGGACCTACGAGCAGTACTTC
clone size: NA; D gene: NA; CDR3 length: 15; J gene: TRBJ1-1; V gene: TRBV7-9; CDR3 protein: CASSPSGGRGTEAFF; CDR3 DNA: TGTGCCAGCAGCCCCTCCGGGGGGCGGGGAACTGAAGCTTTCTTT
clone size: NA; D gene: NA; CDR3 length: 12; J gene: TRBJ2-1; V gene: TRBV15; CDR3 protein: CATSRAGGLQFF; CDR3 DNA: TGTGCCACCAGCAGAGCAGGAGGACTACAGTTCTTC
clone size: NA; D gene: NA; CDR3 length: 14; J gene: TRBJ1-3; V gene: TRBV5-1; CDR3 protein: CASSPDSSGNTIYF; CDR3 DNA: TGCGCCAGCAGCCCTGACAGCTCTGGAAACACCATATATTTT
clone size: NA; D gene: TRBD2; CDR3 length: 14; J gene: TRBJ2-7; V gene: TRBV6-5; CDR3 protein: CASSTLGGDYEQYF; CDR3 DNA: TGTGCCAGCAGTACCCTCGGGGGGGACTACGAGCAGTACTTC
clone size: NA; D gene: NA; CDR3 length: 13; J gene: TRBJ2-5; V gene: TRBV19; CDR3 protein: CASSGLPQETQYF; CDR3 DNA: TGTGCCAGTAGTGGACTGCCCCAAGAGACCCAGTACTTC
clone size: NA; D gene: NA; CDR3 length: 15; J gene: TRBJ1-4; V gene: TRBV21-1; CDR3 protein: CASSKGRPFGEKLFF; CDR3 DNA: TGTGCCAGCAGCAAAGGACGGCCTTTCGGGGAAAAACTGTTTTTT
clone size: NA; D gene: TRBD2; CDR3 length: 20; J gene: TRBJ2-6; V gene: TRBV7-3; CDR3 protein: CASSPQASGGPLSGANVLTF; CDR3 DNA: TGTGCCAGCAGCCCCCAAGCCAGCGGGGGGCCCCTCTCTGGGGCCAACGTCCTGACTTTC
clone size: NA; D gene: NA; CDR3 length: 12; J gene: TRBJ2-1; V gene: TRBV13; CDR3 protein: CASSLANNEQFF; CDR3 DNA: TGTGCCAGCAGCTTAGCAAACAATGAGCAGTTCTTC
clone size: NA; D gene: NA; CDR3 length: 14; J gene: TRBJ2-2; V gene: TRBV7-9; CDR3 protein: CASSSDWNTGELFF; CDR3 DNA: TGTGCCAGCAGCTCAGACTGGAACACCGGGGAGCTGTTTTTT
clone size: NA; D gene: NA; CDR3 length: 12; J gene: TRBJ2-2; V gene: TRBV12-3/TRBV12-4; CDR3 protein: CAGTRDTGELFF; CDR3 DNA: TGTGCCGGAACCAGGGACACCGGGGAGCTGTTTTTT
clone size: NA; D gene: NA; CDR3 length: 16; J gene: TRBJ2-2; V gene: TRBV18; CDR3 protein: CASSPLTASNTGELFF; CDR3 DNA: TGTGCCAGCTCACCACTGACAGCATCGAACACCGGGGAGCTGTTTTTT
clone size: once; D gene: TRBD1; CDR3 length: 15; J gene: TRBJ2-7; V gene: TRBV19; CDR3 protein: CASSMGRDSSYEQYF; CDR3 DNA: TGTGCCAGTAGTATGGGCCGGGACAGCTCCTACGAGCAGTACTTC
clone size: NA; D gene: NA; CDR3 length: 12; J gene: TRBJ1-1; V gene: TRBV5-5; CDR3 protein: CASSFRGTEAFF; CDR3 DNA: TGTGCCAGCAGCTTTCGGGGGACTGAAGCTTTCTTT
clone size: once; D gene: TRBD1; CDR3 length: 14; J gene: TRBJ2-7; V gene: TRBV9; CDR3 protein: CASSVDRGPNEQYF; CDR3 DNA: TGTGCCAGCAGCGTAGACAGGGGGCCTAACGAGCAGTACTTC
clone size: NA; D gene: NA; CDR3 length: 14; J gene: TRBJ1-2; V gene: TRBV3-1/TRBV3-2; CDR3 protein: CASSQDHRAYGYTF; CDR3 DNA: TGTGCCAGCAGCCAAGATCACAGGGCTTATGGCTACACCTTC
clone size: NA; D gene: TRBD2; CDR3 length: 19; J gene: TRBJ2-2; V gene: TRBV10-3; CDR3 protein: CAISESTNSGRGNTGELFF; CDR3 DNA: TGTGCCATCAGTGAGTCGACGAATAGCGGGAGAGGTAACACCGGGGAGCTGTTTTTT
clone size: NA; D gene: NA; CDR3 length: 13; J gene: TRBJ2-7; V gene: TRBV7-2; CDR3 protein: CASSLGAEYEQYF; CDR3 DNA: TGTGCCAGCAGCTTAGGGGCAGAATACGAGCAGTACTTC
clone size: NA; D gene: TRBD1; CDR3 length: 15; J gene: TRBJ1-6; V gene: TRBV6-5; CDR3 protein: CASSYVGQGNSPLHF; CDR3 DNA: TGTGCCAGCAGTTACGTGGGACAGGGAAATTCACCCCTCCACTTT
clone size: once; D gene: TRBD2; CDR3 length: 15; J gene: TRBJ2-5; V gene: TRBV30; CDR3 protein: CAWTGLAGVRETQYF; CDR3 DNA: TGTGCCTGGACAGGACTAGCGGGAGTACGGGAGACCCAGTACTTC
clone size: NA; D gene: NA; CDR3 length: 13; J gene: TRBJ1-4; V gene: TRBV30; CDR3 protein: CAWGGGANEKLFF; CDR3 DNA: TGTGCCTGGGGCGGGGGGGCTAATGAAAAACTGTTTTTT
clone size: NA; D gene: NA; CDR3 length: 13; J gene: TRBJ2-1; V gene: TRBV24-1; CDR3 protein: CATSDPSGGRRFF; CDR3 DNA: TGTGCCACCAGTGATCCTTCCGGGGGTCGAAGGTTCTTC
clone size: NA; D gene: TRBD2; CDR3 length: 17; J gene: TRBJ2-3; V gene: TRBV2; CDR3 protein: CASRELAGGGGTDTQYF; CDR3 DNA: TGTGCCAGCAGAGAACTAGCGGGAGGAGGGGGCACAGATACGCAGTATTTT
clone size: NA; D gene: TRBD1; CDR3 length: 15; J gene: TRBJ1-3; V gene: TRBV7-9; CDR3 protein: CASTTGPKSGNTIYF; CDR3 DNA: TGTGCCAGTACGACAGGGCCTAAATCTGGAAACACCATATATTTT
clone size: NA; D gene: TRBD1; CDR3 length: 14; J gene: TRBJ1-1; V gene: TRBV7-2; CDR3 protein: CASSSGTGNTEAFF; CDR3 DNA: TGTGCCAGCAGCTCAGGGACAGGGAACACTGAAGCTTTCTTT
clone size: NA; D gene: TRBD1; CDR3 length: 20; J gene: TRBJ2-5; V gene: TRBV10-3; CDR3 protein: CAISESSGTGIGGLQETQYF; CDR3 DNA: TGTGCCATCAGTGAGTCGTCAGGGACAGGGATTGGCGGTCTTCAAGAGACCCAGTACTTC
clone size: NA; D gene: NA; CDR3 length: 13; J gene: TRBJ2-7; V gene: TRBV4-3; CDR3 protein: CASSQDFLYEQYF; CDR3 DNA: TGCGCCAGCAGCCAAGATTTTCTGTACGAGCAGTACTTC
clone size: NA; D gene: NA; CDR3 length: 14; J gene: TRBJ2-4; V gene: TRBV7-2; CDR3 protein: CASSLDSAKNIQYF; CDR3 DNA: TGTGCCAGCAGCTTAGACTCCGCCAAAAACATTCAGTACTTC
clone size: NA; D gene: TRBD1; CDR3 length: 15; J gene: TRBJ2-7; V gene: TRBV5-1; CDR3 protein: CASSLGDSTSYEQYF; CDR3 DNA: TGCGCCAGCAGCTTGGGGGACAGTACTTCCTACGAGCAGTACTTC
clone size: NA; D gene: NA; CDR3 length: 13; J gene: TRBJ1-2; V gene: TRBV7-6; CDR3 protein: CASSAEPNYGYTF; CDR3 DNA: TGTGCCAGCAGCGCGGAGCCTAACTATGGCTACACCTTC
clone size: few; D gene: NA; CDR3 length: 12; J gene: TRBJ2-1; V gene: TRBV30; CDR3 protein: CAWSRHINEQFF; CDR3 DNA: TGTGCCTGGAGTCGCCACATCAATGAGCAGTTCTTC
clone size: few; D gene: NA; CDR3 length: 14; J gene: TRBJ1-2; V gene: TRBV7-2; CDR3 protein: CASRLGRETGGYTF; CDR3 DNA: TGTGCCAGCAGGCTGGGCAGGGAAACCGGTGGCTACACCTTC
clone size: NA; D gene: TRBD1; CDR3 length: 18; J gene: TRBJ1-5; V gene: TRBV27; CDR3 protein: CASGRLTLGQGGNQPQHF; CDR3 DNA: TGTGCCAGCGGACGACTGACCCTCGGTCAGGGGGGTAATCAGCCCCAGCATTTT
clone size: NA; D gene: TRBD1; CDR3 length: 14; J gene: TRBJ2-7; V gene: TRBV28; CDR3 protein: CATTAGGAGYEQYF; CDR3 DNA: TGTGCCACCACCGCAGGGGGCGCGGGCTACGAGCAGTACTTC
clone size: NA; D gene: TRBD2; CDR3 length: 17; J gene: TRBJ2-5; V gene: TRBV27; CDR3 protein: CASSLTPGLAGQETQYF; CDR3 DNA: TGTGCCAGCAGTCTCACCCCGGGACTAGCGGGACAAGAGACCCAGTACTTC
clone size: NA; D gene: TRBD1; CDR3 length: 17; J gene: TRBJ1-2; V gene: TRBV30; CDR3 protein: CAWSVLGTGRTNYGYTF; CDR3 DNA: TGTGCCTGGAGTGTACTGGGGACAGGGCGAACTAACTATGGCTACACCTTC
clone size: NA; D gene: NA; CDR3 length: 13; J gene: TRBJ1-1; V gene: TRBV5-5; CDR3 protein: CASSLSGRAEAFF; CDR3 DNA: TGTGCCAGCAGCTTGTCGGGGAGAGCTGAAGCTTTCTTT
clone size: NA; D gene: TRBD2; CDR3 length: 15; J gene: TRBJ2-5; V gene: TRBV11-2; CDR3 protein: CASSDSGGNQETQYF; CDR3 DNA: TGTGCCAGCAGTGATAGCGGGGGTAACCAAGAGACCCAGTACTTC
clone size: once; D gene: TRBD2; CDR3 length: 13; J gene: TRBJ2-1; V gene: TRBV10-2; CDR3 protein: CATRGLAGNEQFF; CDR3 DNA: TGCGCCACCAGGGGACTAGCGGGGAATGAGCAGTTCTTC
clone size: NA; D gene: NA; CDR3 length: 13; J gene: TRBJ1-5; V gene: TRBV19; CDR3 protein: CASSIGGRQPQHF; CDR3 DNA: TGTGCCAGTAGTATTGGGGGCAGGCAGCCCCAGCATTTT
clone size: many; D gene: NA; CDR3 length: 13; J gene: TRBJ2-1; V gene: TRBV11-2; CDR3 protein: CASSLDLAGEQFF; CDR3 DNA: TGTGCCAGCAGCTTAGATTTGGCTGGTGAGCAGTTCTTC
clone size: NA; D gene: TRBD1; CDR3 length: 17; J gene: TRBJ2-3; V gene: TRBV12-5; CDR3 protein: CASGLPWTGGPTDTQYF; CDR3 DNA: TGTGCTAGTGGTTTGCCCTGGACAGGGGGCCCCACAGATACGCAGTATTTT
clone size: NA; D gene: TRBD1; CDR3 length: 16; J gene: TRBJ1-6; V gene: TRBV4-2; CDR3 protein: CASRPRTGFADSPLHF; CDR3 DNA: TGTGCCAGCAGGCCGAGGACAGGGTTCGCGGATTCACCCCTCCACTTT
clone size: few; D gene: TRBD1; CDR3 length: 13; J gene: TRBJ1-2; V gene: TRBV11-1; CDR3 protein: CASSLGQGHGYTF; CDR3 DNA: TGTGCCAGCAGCTTAGGACAGGGCCATGGCTACACCTTC
clone size: once; D gene: NA; CDR3 length: 17; J gene: TRBJ2-1; V gene: TRBV5-5; CDR3 protein: CASSSQGGAGQYNEQFF; CDR3 DNA: TGTGCCAGCAGCTCCCAAGGGGGGGCGGGGCAATACAATGAGCAGTTCTTC
clone size: NA; D gene: NA; CDR3 length: 15; J gene: TRBJ1-5; V gene: TRBV27; CDR3 protein: CASSPGPRVDQPQHF; CDR3 DNA: TGTGCCAGCAGTCCCGGCCCCAGGGTGGATCAGCCCCAGCATTTT
clone size: few; D gene: NA; CDR3 length: 11; J gene: TRBJ2-3; V gene: TRBV20-1; CDR3 protein: CSGESTDTQYF; CDR3 DNA: TGCAGTGGAGAAAGCACAGATACGCAGTATTTT
clone size: NA; D gene: NA; CDR3 length: 16; J gene: TRBJ1-6; V gene: TRBV25-1; CDR3 protein: CASSEFFVRDNSPLHF; CDR3 DNA: TGTGCCAGCAGTGAATTTTTTGTGCGAGATAATTCACCCCTCCACTTT
clone size: NA; D gene: TRBD1; CDR3 length: 15; J gene: TRBJ2-1; V gene: TRBV5-5; CDR3 protein: CASSPIWTGRDEQFF; CDR3 DNA: TGTGCCAGCAGCCCGATCTGGACAGGGCGCGATGAGCAGTTCTTC
clone size: NA; D gene: TRBD2; CDR3 length: 15; J gene: TRBJ2-1; V gene: TRBV7-2; CDR3 protein: CASSLEAGGPNEQFF; CDR3 DNA: TGTGCCAGCAGCTTGGAGGCGGGAGGGCCAAATGAGCAGTTCTTC
clone size: NA; D gene: TRBD2; CDR3 length: 12; J gene: TRBJ2-7; V gene: TRBV6-6; CDR3 protein: CASRGLAREQYF; CDR3 DNA: TGTGCCAGCCGAGGACTAGCGCGGGAGCAGTACTTC
clone size: NA; D gene: NA; CDR3 length: 16; J gene: TRBJ1-3; V gene: TRBV7-2; CDR3 protein: CASSFRQSSSGNTIYF; CDR3 DNA: TGTGCCAGCAGCTTCAGACAGTCTTCCTCTGGAAACACCATATATTTT
clone size: NA; D gene: NA; CDR3 length: 15; J gene: TRBJ2-7; V gene: TRBV4-2; CDR3 protein: CASSLGLTSSYEQYF; CDR3 DNA: TGTGCCAGCAGCCTCGGACTAACCTCCTCCTACGAGCAGTACTTC
clone size: NA; D gene: TRBD2; CDR3 length: 17; J gene: TRBJ2-1; V gene: TRBV4-1; CDR3 protein: CASSQGPPGLLWDEQFF; CDR3 DNA: TGCGCCAGCAGCCAAGGTCCCCCGGGACTATTATGGGATGAGCAGTTCTTC